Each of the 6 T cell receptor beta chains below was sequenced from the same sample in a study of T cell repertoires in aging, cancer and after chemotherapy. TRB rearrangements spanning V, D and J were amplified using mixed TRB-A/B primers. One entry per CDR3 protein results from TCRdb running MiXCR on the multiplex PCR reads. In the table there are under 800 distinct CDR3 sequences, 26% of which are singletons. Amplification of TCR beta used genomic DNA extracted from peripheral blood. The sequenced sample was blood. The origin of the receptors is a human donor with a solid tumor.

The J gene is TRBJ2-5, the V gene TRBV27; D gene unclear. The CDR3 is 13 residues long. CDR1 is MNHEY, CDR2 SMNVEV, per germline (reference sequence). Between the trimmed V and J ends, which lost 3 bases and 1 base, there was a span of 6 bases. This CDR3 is CASSFGSQETQYF. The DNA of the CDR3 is TGTGCCAGCAGTTTTGGTAGCCAAGAGACCCAGTACTTC.

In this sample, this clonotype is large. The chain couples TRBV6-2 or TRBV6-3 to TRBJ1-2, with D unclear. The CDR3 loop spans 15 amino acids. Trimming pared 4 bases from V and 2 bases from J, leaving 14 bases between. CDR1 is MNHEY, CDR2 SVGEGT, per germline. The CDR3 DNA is TGTGCCAGCAGTTCCGGCAGGTTAAGGAACTATGGCTACACCTTC. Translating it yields CASSSGRLRNYGYTF.

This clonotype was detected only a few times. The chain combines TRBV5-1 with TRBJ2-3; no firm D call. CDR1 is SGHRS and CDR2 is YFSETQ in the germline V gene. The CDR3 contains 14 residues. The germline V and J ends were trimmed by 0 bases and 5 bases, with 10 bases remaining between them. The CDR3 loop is CASSLAQAGDTQYF. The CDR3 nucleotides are TGCGCCAGCAGCTTGGCTCAGGCCGGAGATACGCAGTATTTT.

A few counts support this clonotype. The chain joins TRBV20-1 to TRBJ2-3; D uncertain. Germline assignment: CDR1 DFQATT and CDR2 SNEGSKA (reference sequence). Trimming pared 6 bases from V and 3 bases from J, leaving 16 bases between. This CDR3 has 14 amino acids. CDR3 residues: CSAPGRSETDTQYF. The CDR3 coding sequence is TGCAGTGCCCCTGGACGTTCGGAAACAGATACGCAGTATTTT.

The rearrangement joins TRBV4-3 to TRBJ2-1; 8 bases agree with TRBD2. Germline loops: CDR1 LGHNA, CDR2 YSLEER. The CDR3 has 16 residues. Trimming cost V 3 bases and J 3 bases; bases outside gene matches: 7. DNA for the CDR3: TGCGCCAGCAGCCAGGTTAGCGGGACGTACTACAATGAGCAGTTCTTC. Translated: CASSQVSGTYYNEQFF.

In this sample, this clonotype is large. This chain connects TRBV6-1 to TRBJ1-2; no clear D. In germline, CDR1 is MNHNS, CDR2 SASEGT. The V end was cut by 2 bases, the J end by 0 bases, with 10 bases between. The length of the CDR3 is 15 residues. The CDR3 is CASSETILSNYGYTF. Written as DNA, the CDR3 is TGTGCCAGCAGTGAAACGATACTTTCTAACTATGGCTACACCTTC.